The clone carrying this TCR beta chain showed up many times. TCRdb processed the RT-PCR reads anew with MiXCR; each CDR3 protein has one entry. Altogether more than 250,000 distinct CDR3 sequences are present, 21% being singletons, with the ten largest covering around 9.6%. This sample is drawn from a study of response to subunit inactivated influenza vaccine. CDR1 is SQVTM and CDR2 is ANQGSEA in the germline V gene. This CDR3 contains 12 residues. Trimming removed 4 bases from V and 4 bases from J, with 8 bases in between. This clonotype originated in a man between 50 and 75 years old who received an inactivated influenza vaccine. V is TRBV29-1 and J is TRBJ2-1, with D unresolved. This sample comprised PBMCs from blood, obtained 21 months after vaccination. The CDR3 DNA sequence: TGCAGCGTTGCCAGTTCTTACAATGAGCAGTTCTTC. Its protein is CSVASSYNEQFF.